This T cell receptor beta chain was documented in a study of PD-L1 blockade in urothelial cancer. Looking at the study overall: Males with urothelial cancer arising in the bladder constituted about 85% of the roughly 30 patients.

TCRdb's copy holds only in-frame clones and misses some; the assay was immunoSEQ multiplex PCR. Here the sample spans tens of thousands of clones, about four fifths being singletons. Sequencing used PBMCs, obtained around atezolizumab (anti-PD-L1) treatment. This receptor was obtained from a man between 65 and 85 years old with urothelial cancer.

CDR3 sequence reads: CASRLAGETSGRGAAYNEQFF. The DNA of the CDR3 is TGTGCAAGTCGCTTAGCGGGAGAAACTAGCGGGAGGGGGGCGGCCTACAATGAGCAGTTCTTC. The rearrangement uses TRBV12-2 and TRBJ2-1; the table's D gene call, TRBD2, was not cross checked with the DNA. TRBV12-2 is a pseudogene. The CDR3 has 21 amino acids.